These 17 T cell receptor beta chains came from one sample sequenced in a study of T cells in localized non-small cell lung cancer. The assay was immunoSEQ multiplex PCR, and TCRdb's table has in-frame clones only and misses some. The sample gives some 21,000 clones, around 91% of which show up once; approximately 9.1% is in the top ten. Sample: peripheral blood, taken before any cancer treatment. The receptors derive from a man aged 35-75 years with stage I lung adenocarcinoma.

The rearrangement links TRBV6-5 to TRBJ2-2; 7 bases align to TRBD1. This CDR3 has 16 residues. Trimming took 0 bases from V and 6 from J; bases not matched to a gene: 7. Germline V gene data show CDR1 as MNHEY and CDR2 as SVGAGI. This CDR3 is CASSYSIQGRAGELFF. The CDR3 coding sequence is TGTGCCAGCAGTTACTCGATACAGGGGCGGGCCGGGGAGCTGTTTTTT.

This clone was picked up one time. The V gene is TRBV2, the J gene TRBJ2-5, with D unresolved. This CDR3 is built from 13 residues. With 6 bases removed from V and 5 bases from J, the gap between germline ends came to 13 bases. Germline loops: CDR1 SNHLY, CDR2 FYNNEI. CDR3 coding DNA: TGTGCCAGCAGACGGGCGGCCCCGGAGACCCAGTACTTC. Its protein product is CASRRAAPETQYF.

The CDR3 here is CAWSPDQITSPLHF. CDR3 in DNA: TGTGCCTGGAGTCCCGACCAAATTACATCCCCCCTCCACTTT. V is TRBV30 and J is TRBJ1-6; D is uncertain. In germline, CDR1 is GTSNPN, CDR2 SVGIG (reference sequence). Trimming removed 2 bases at V and 13 bases at J, with 18 bases between. The CDR3 totals 14 residues.

The V gene is TRBV4-2, the J gene TRBJ2-7; no clear D. CDR1 LGHNA and CDR2 YNFKEQ come from the germline V gene. Trimming stripped 2 bases from V and 6 bases from J, with 11 bases between. The CDR3 sequence is 13 residues long. CDR3 coding DNA: TGTGCCAGCAGCCAACCGCCCGGTTCCGAGCAGTACTTC. It codes for CASSQPPGSEQYF.

The CDR3 bases are TGTGCCAGCAGCCAAGCGGGGGGCGCAGATACGCAGTATTTT. Its protein is CASSQAGGADTQYF. This rearrangement joins TRBV14 to TRBJ2-3; a weak D match, TRBD2 (7 bases). V dropped 1 base and J dropped 4 bases, with 9 bases sitting between them. CDR1 and CDR2 from the germline V gene are SGHDN and FVKESK. There are 14 residues in the CDR3.

Of note for this clone: Given the absence of the conserved phenylalanine or tryptophan at the CDR3 end, a read error is likely. V and J are TRBV10-1 and TRBJ1-2, with D unresolved. Germline loops: CDR1 WNHNN, CDR2 SYGVQD (reference sequence). The germline V and J ends were trimmed by 7 bases and 4 bases, with 13 bases remaining between them. The CDR3 spans 13 residues. CDR3 loop: CASKVCRVYGYTL. In DNA form, the CDR3 reads TGCGCCAGCAAGGTATGTCGAGTCTATGGCTACACCCTC.

In this sample, this clone turned up a few times. The rearrangement uses TRBV25-1 and TRBJ1-1, with a tentative D call TRBD1 (6 bases). CDR1 is MGHDK, CDR2 SYGVNS, per germline. This CDR3 is 14 amino acids long. The V gene lost 2 bases and the J gene lost 5 bases, with 12 bases spanning the gap. CDR3 DNA sequence: TGTGCCAGCAGTGAACCCCAGGGGAGGACTGAAGCTTTCTTT. This codes for CASSEPQGRTEAFF.

DNA of the CDR3: TGTGCCAGCAGCTCTGTCAACACCATATATTTT. Translating gives CASSSVNTIYF. The chain couples TRBV5-6 to TRBJ1-3; D gene ambiguous. The CDR3 consists of 11 residues. V lost 3 bases, J lost 7 bases, and 5 bases lay in between. Per the germline V gene, CDR1 is SGHDT and CDR2 is YYEEEE.

The chain joins TRBV27 to TRBJ2-2; D not resolved. Per the germline V gene, CDR1 is MNHEY and CDR2 is SMNVEV (reference sequence). Trimming removed 3 bases from V and 4 bases from J, with 15 bases in between. This CDR3 has 16 amino acids. The chain's CDR3 is CASSLIATQATGELFF. Written as DNA, the CDR3 is TGTGCCAGCAGTTTGATCGCGACGCAGGCCACCGGGGAGCTGTTTTTT.

The V and J genes are TRBV9 and TRBJ2-5, with D hard to call. The DNA end lines up better with TRBJ2-7; the J call may be wrong. This CDR3 is 15 amino acids long. CDR1 and CDR2 (germline): SGDLS, YYNGEE. The CDR3 region has the DNA TGTGCCAGCAGCGCCCGCCCGAATCCCTCCTACGAGCAGTACTTC. This sequence encodes CASSARPNPSYEQYF.

V is TRBV11-2 and J is TRBJ2-1; 9 bases are shared with TRBD2. The germline gives CDR1 SGHAT, CDR2 FQNNGV. Losses at the gene ends were 5 bases for V and 9 bases for J; bases not matched to a gene: 14. CDR3 length: 16 residues. The CDR3 reads CASSPGGGGGVREQFF. CDR3 sequence (DNA): TGTGCCAGCAGCCCGGGAGGGGGCGGGGGGGTGCGTGAGCAGTTCTTC.

This clone was picked up one time. This chain links TRBV5-1 with TRBJ2-2; TRBD1 is a possible D gene (6 bases). Germline V lookup: CDR1 SGHRS, CDR2 YFSETQ. The CDR3 contains 14 residues. Trimming pared 4 bases from V and 4 bases from J, leaving 11 bases between. This CDR3 is CASSPTGTTGELFF. The CDR3 nucleotides are TGCGCCAGCAGCCCTACAGGGACCACCGGGGAGCTGTTTTTT.

This sequence joins TRBV30 and TRBJ1-1, with D hard to call. CDR1 and CDR2 from the germline V gene are GTSNPN and SVGIG (reference sequence). The CDR3 is made up of 14 amino acids. V was pared by 0 bases and J by 3 bases, with 11 bases between. The CDR3 spells CAWSVPKLDTEAFF. For the CDR3, the DNA is TGTGCCTGGAGTGTACCCAAGCTAGACACTGAAGCTTTCTTT.

This chain connects TRBV4-1 to TRBJ2-3; TRBD1 is a possible D gene (6 bases). The CDR3 consists of 14 residues. Trimming left V 1 base short and J 4 bases short, with 9 bases between. Germline V gives CDR1 MGHRA, CDR2 YSYEKL. CDR3 sequence: CASSQGDTPDTQYF. CDR3 nucleotide sequence: TGCGCCAGCAGCCAAGGGGACACCCCAGATACGCAGTATTTT.

The chain links TRBV5-8 to TRBJ1-1, with D possibly being TRBD1 (6 bases). This CDR3 has 13 residues. The V gene's germline CDR1 is SGHTS and CDR2 YDEGEE. Trimming took off 5 bases at V and 11 bases at J, with 19 bases between the two ends. CDR3 bases: TGTGCCAGCAGTCGACGACAGGCGGAAGGGGCTTTCTTT. Translating gives CASSRRQAEGAFF.

The chain carries TRBV12-5 and TRBJ1-2; D is ambiguous. Germline V gene lookup returns CDR1 LGHNT and CDR2 FRNRAP. The CDR3 is 13 residues long. Between the trimmed V and J ends, which lost 4 bases and 3 bases, there was a span of 9 bases. The CDR3 DNA reads TGTGCTAGTGGTTCGGACGGGTACTATGGCTACACCTTC. Amino acids: CASGSDGYYGYTF.

V and J are TRBV6-5 and TRBJ1-5; 7 bases agree with TRBD1. Germline values: CDR1 MNHEY, CDR2 SVGAGI. The CDR3 is 14 amino acids. J was trimmed by 4 bases and V by 6 bases; bases with no gene match: 6. The CDR3 DNA is TGTGCCAGCAGCCTTACAGGGGCGAATCAGCCCCAGCATTTT. Its protein product is CASSLTGANQPQHF.